This TCR beta chain was sequenced during a study of response to subunit inactivated influenza vaccine. Findings of the study overall: Researchers suggested that each seasonal influenza vaccination recruits few new T cells.

As for this clonotype: The antigen is unknown.

V was pared by 4 bases and J by 3 bases, with 10 bases of the junction left unmatched. Looked up from germline, CDR1 is SGHAT and CDR2 is FQNNGV. The CDR3 is 18 residues long. TCRdb re-called the RT-PCR reads with MiXCR, one entry per CDR3 protein. Of approximately 490,000 distinct CDR3 sequences in the sample, around 7.7% are singletons; the top ten hold under 15%. The rearrangement links TRBV11-2 to TRBJ2-3; TRBD2 matches at 13 bases. The sample in question was PBMCs from blood, obtained around 25 months after vaccination. The TCR comes from a man aged 50-75 years who received an inactivated influenza vaccine. CDR3 amino acids: CASSWTSGGNGATDTQYF. The CDR3 DNA reads as TGTGCCAGCAGCTGGACTAGCGGGGGAAACGGGGCGACAGATACGCAGTATTTT. Combining the CDR3 with reference TRBV11-2 and TRBJ2-3 gives the whole variable domain EAGVAQSPRYKIIEKRQSVAFWCNPISGHATLYWYQQILGQGPKLLIQFQNNGVVDDSQLPKDRFSAERLKGVDSTLKIQPAKLEDSAVYLCASSWTSGGNGATDTQYFGPGTRLTVL.